The clone carrying this TCR beta chain was observed at least ten times. Using RNA transcripts as the source, TCR beta CDR3 regions were amplified. The study used the HTBI primer set for a first-round RT-PCR of the TCR CDR3. TCRdb redid the calling of the multiplex PCR reads with MiXCR, one entry per CDR3 protein. The sample carries 250,000 to 300,000 distinct CDR3 sequences, roughly 14% recorded once. The V and J ends lost 5 bases and 3 bases respectively, with 5 bases between them. Germline loops: CDR1 SGHTA, CDR2 FQGNSA. CDR3 length: 11 amino acids. This sample stems from a study of T cells in Graves' hyperthyroidism and ophthalmopathy.

The sequenced sample consisted of blood. This chain connects TRBV7-2 to TRBJ2-7; D remains ambiguous. This TCR was sampled from a woman aged 30 to 39 with Graves' hyperthyroidism that later progressed to Graves' ophthalmopathy. CDR3 amino acids: CASSASYEQYF. CDR3 in DNA: TGTGCCAGCAGCGCGAGCTACGAGCAGTACTTC. The full variable domain, its missing parts supplied by reference TRBV7-2 and TRBJ2-7, is GAGVSQSPSNKVTEKGKDVELRCDPISGHTALYWYRQSLGQGLEFLIYFQGNSAPDKSGLPSDRFSAERTGGSVSTLTIQRTQQEDSAVYLCASSASYEQYFGPGTRLTVT.